A selection of T cell receptor beta chains follows, all from one sample in a study of control samples from healthy donors and cancer patients. Here immunoSEQ multiplex PCR was the method, and the copy in TCRdb shows in-frame clones only, minus some. Among 70,000 to 95,000 clones, 80% to 95% were seen once, and the ten largest hold roughly 1.3%. Sequences were obtained from PBMCs. Every receptor here comes from a woman aged 40 to 50 with lung cancer. Both conserved end residues are part of each CDR3. Fields, in order: J gene, D gene, clone size, V gene, CDR3 protein, CDR3 DNA. The D gene is left open where the match is weak. Size tells how often a clone was seen (once, few, many) or the class of an expanded clone, and some rows leave it out.

>TRBJ2-2|.|once|TRBV7-8
CASSLRRVPTGELFF
TGTGCCAGCAGCCTCCGCCGGGTTCCCACCGGGGAGCTGTTTTTT
>TRBJ2-7|TRBD2|.|TRBV15
CATSREGREGEQYF
TGTGCCACCAGCAGAGAAGGGAGGGAGGGAGAGCAGTACTTC
>TRBJ2-3|.|.|TRBV4-1
CASSQHGLNTDTQYF
TGCGCCAGCAGCCAACACGGACTGAACACAGATACGCAGTATTTT
>TRBJ1-2|TRBD1|.|TRBV24-1
CATSDLKGQGPDRYTF
TGTGCTACCAGTGATTTAAAAGGACAGGGGCCCGATCGCTACACCTTC
>TRBJ2-7|TRBD2|.|TRBV7-9
CASSSLAGVSSYEQYF
TGTGCCAGCAGCTCATTAGCGGGGGTGAGCTCCTACGAGCAGTACTTC
>TRBJ1-2|TRBD1|.|TRBV3-1/TRBV3-2
CASSQALTGANYGYTF
TGTGCCAGCAGCCAAGCTCTGACAGGGGCTAACTATGGCTACACCTTC
>TRBJ2-7|.|.|TRBV10-1
CAKNPVNSSYEQYF
TGCGCTAAAAATCCAGTAAATAGCTCCTACGAGCAGTACTTC
>TRBJ2-1|.|.|TRBV12-3/TRBV12-4
CASSINEQFF
TGTGCCAGCAGCATCAATGAGCAGTTCTTC
>TRBJ2-3|TRBD1|few|TRBV11-1
CASSQGVSDTQYF
TGTGCCAGCAGCCAGGGGGTATCAGATACGCAGTATTTT
>TRBJ2-7|.|.|TRBV30
CAWSWGAASYGQYF
TGTGCCTGGAGTTGGGGTGCCGCATCCTACGGGCAGTACTTC
>TRBJ1-2|TRBD1|.|TRBV5-4
CASSSPGQGDVSGYTF
TGTGCCAGCAGCTCCCCGGGACAGGGGGATGTGAGTGGCTACACCTTC
>TRBJ2-3|.|.|TRBV14
CASSPPLEHTQYF
TGTGCCAGCAGCCCCCCGCTAGAGCATACGCAGTATTTT
>TRBJ1-4|.|.|TRBV3-1/TRBV3-2
CASTRGGTANEKLFF
TGTGCCAGCACTCGTGGGGGCACTGCTAATGAAAAACTGTTTTTT
>TRBJ1-2|TRBD1|.|TRBV4-2
CASSPDPGGQGIIYGYTF
TGTGCCAGCAGCCCGGACCCAGGAGGACAGGGGATTATCTATGGCTACACCTTC
>TRBJ1-2|.|.|TRBV7-9
CASSLALGSFYGYTF
TGTGCCAGCAGCTTAGCGCTTGGCAGTTTCTATGGCTACACCTTC
>TRBJ2-1|.|.|TRBV7-3
CASSLSPGNEQFF
TGTGCCAGCAGCCTTTCCCCCGGCAATGAGCAGTTCTTC
>TRBJ1-6|.|.|TRBV3-1/TRBV3-2
CASSKLAGVTYSPLHF
TGTGCCAGCAGCAAATTAGCCGGGGTGACTTATTCACCCCTCCACTTT
>TRBJ1-5|.|.|TRBV7-9
CASSLRDGNQPQHF
TGTGCCAGCAGCTTACGGGACGGCAATCAGCCCCAGCATTTT
>TRBJ1-2|.|.|TRBV27
CASSLQQGIGYTF
TGTGCCAGCAGTTTACAACAGGGAATCGGCTACACCTTC
>TRBJ1-1|.|.|TRBV5-6
CASSLPLGSNTEAFF
TGTGCCAGCAGTCTTCCCCTGGGCTCGAACACTGAAGCTTTCTTT
>TRBJ1-2|TRBD1|.|TRBV28
CASTTSIRGRIGYTF
TGTGCCAGTACCACCAGCATTAGGGGGCGTATAGGCTACACCTTC
>TRBJ1-2|TRBD1|.|TRBV5-1
CASSSTGEIGYGYTF
TGCGCCAGCAGCTCAACAGGGGAAATAGGCTATGGCTACACCTTC
>TRBJ1-1|.|.|TRBV5-6
CASSLSGGTEAFF
TGTGCCAGCAGCTTGAGCGGGGGGACTGAAGCTTTCTTT
>TRBJ2-7|.|once|TRBV5-4
CASSFNGDWYEQYF
TGTGCCAGCAGCTTTAATGGGGACTGGTACGAGCAGTACTTC
>TRBJ2-2|TRBD2|.|TRBV7-3
CASSTGLGTVGELFF
TGTGCCAGCAGCACGGGACTAGGAACGGTCGGGGAGCTGTTTTTT
>TRBJ2-1|.|.|TRBV6-5
CASSSGETRNEQFF
TGTGCCAGCAGTTCGGGGGAGACGAGAAATGAGCAGTTCTTC
>TRBJ2-3|TRBD2|.|TRBV9
CASGTTSVGADTQYF
TGTGCCAGCGGAACGACTAGCGTAGGCGCAGATACGCAGTATTTT
>TRBJ1-1|.|.|TRBV3-1/TRBV3-2
CASSLRSMNTEAFF
TGTGCCAGCAGCCTACGTAGTATGAACACTGAAGCTTTCTTT
>TRBJ2-2|.|.|TRBV7-3
CASSLTSSGGGELFF
TGTGCCAGCAGCTTAACGTCGTCCGGCGGAGGGGAGCTGTTTTTT
>TRBJ1-1|.|.|TRBV9
CASSLEGGFGTEAFF
TGTGCCAGCAGCTTAGAGGGGGGGTTTGGCACTGAAGCTTTCTTT
>TRBJ2-7|.|.|TRBV28
CASSGWTLAISPYEQYF
TGTGCCAGCAGTGGCTGGACGTTGGCGATTTCCCCCTACGAGCAGTACTTC
>TRBJ2-5|.|once|TRBV7-2
CASSLEAEETQYF
TGTGCCAGCAGCTTAGAAGCGGAGGAGACCCAGTACTTC
>TRBJ2-4|.|.|TRBV5-4
CASSSSGQLNIQYF
TGTGCCAGCAGCTCGAGCGGACAGCTAAACATTCAGTACTTC